The source of this T cell receptor (beta chain) is a study of identical twins. General study points: For zero-insertion analyses, partial confounding could come from invariant MAIT and iNKT cells.

Using its own MiXCR run on the 5' RACE reads, TCRdb lists one record per CDR3 protein. The sample includes 500,000 or so distinct CDR3 sequences, approximately 22% of them seen just once. This clonotype was counted many times. Antigen: not known. This CDR3 has 14 amino acids. The germline gives CDR1 LGHDT, CDR2 YNNKEL (reference sequence). V dropped 2 bases and J dropped 3 bases, with 10 bases sitting between them. The sample was also linked to a second study, of T cells expressing NK-cell markers.

This receptor was obtained from a woman in her late teens or twenties in good health. The V gene is TRBV3-1, the J gene TRBJ1-1; D perhaps matches TRBD1 (5 bases). Sequenced sample: CD4+ T cells sorted from blood. CDR3 loop: CASSQQGDHTEAFF. The CDR3 nucleotides read TGTGCCAGCAGCCAACAGGGCGATCACACTGAAGCTTTCTTT.